This T cell receptor beta chain was sequenced for a study of T cell responses to AZD1222 COVID-19 vaccine (dated by TCRdb to the early 2020s). With respect to the entire study: TCR sequencing was performed for 230 to 250 trial participants, of whom about 200 were given two doses of AZD1222 and around 26 were given two doses of MenACWY control vaccine. Enrollment into the trials was organized by age into subgroups of 18-55, 56-69 and 70-plus years, and those subgroups contained 148, 28 and 57 TCR-sequenced participants, respectively. What the study reported, not specific to this receptor: Participants were mostly white British and included more females than males, and it was suggested by the authors that clonal diversity may have been underestimated. The whole spike protein was spanned by vaccine-associated CD4 TCRs, and dominant responses were seen in regions 160-218 and 743-854. The 56-69-year group was small, and its depth increase did not reach significance, likely because of low power. Reportedly, close to half of the unique spike-specific TCRs recognized epitopes lying outside the regions that are mutated in the B.1.351 and B.1.1.7 variants. After two AZD1222 doses, spike-specific TCR breadth and depth were significantly higher than at day 0 and than in MenACWY recipients. Conclusions about previously exposed vaccinees were limited because only six or seven AZD1222 recipients were SARS-CoV-2 seropositive at baseline. Because no samples from the day 14 peak response were available, repertoires could be characterized only after the peak T cell response.

This clone showed up just a few times. This clone's antigen is unknown. No base-level quality is on record; no much larger clone is a single base apart. The time point label, as the study defines it: about 28 days (+/-7) after the second vaccine dose. Because spike-specific TCR depth and breadth did not differ between the two schedules, AZD1222 recipients who got a second dose at roughly 4 weeks were pooled with those who got a second dose at roughly 12 weeks. Samples from vaccinated people were obtained from the UK trials COV001 and COV002, which included a single-blind randomized controlled phase 2/3 trial of AZD1222 (ChAdOx1 nCoV-19) in healthy adults. For TCRbeta chain sequencing, PBMC samples from trial participants were taken at day 0 and at day 28 after the second dose. The CDR3 regions of human TCRbeta chains were subjected to immunosequencing. The original methods were these. TCRs in the repertoires were matched against a reference library of SARS-CoV-2-specific TCRs that had been generated with the MIRA antigen-specificity platform. Breadth meant the fraction of unique TCRs that were SARS-CoV-2-associated, whereas depth meant the fraction of total T cells that were SARS-CoV-2-associated. Using the MIRA data, every spike-specific TCR was mapped to the spike region that the TCR reacted to and assigned to either a CD4 or a CD8 class. Log10-transformed breadth and depth values were compared by one-way ANOVA with Sidak's multiple comparisons tests. The immuneACCESS repertoire file appears here via TCRdb, limited to in-frame rearrangements. These files lack a portion of the clones; in checked studies, under half of the deficit traces to unresolved V genes, and the cause of the others is not known. The DNA was the basis for D and trimming; V, J and clone size are from that table. The sample has around 99,000 clones on record, around 87% of them singletons. Less than 4.5% of the sample rests with the top ten.

Reading from cysteine to phenylalanine, the CDR3 counts 12 amino acids. CDR3 DNA is the only sequence kept; it has 36 bases, read in frame from the first base. The germline ends are 10 bases apart after V is trimmed by 7 bases and J by 1 base. CDR1 SQVTM and CDR2 ANQGSEA were looked up in the germline V gene. The chain uses TRBV29-1 and TRBJ1-1; no D gene can be assigned with confidence. The TCR comes from an adult who received the AZD1222 COVID-19 vaccine. Here the sequenced sample was peripheral blood, taken 28 days after the second AZD1222 dose. The DNA is TGCAGCGCCAACTCGGGGAACACTGAAGCTTTCTTT. The resulting protein is CSANSGNTEAFF.